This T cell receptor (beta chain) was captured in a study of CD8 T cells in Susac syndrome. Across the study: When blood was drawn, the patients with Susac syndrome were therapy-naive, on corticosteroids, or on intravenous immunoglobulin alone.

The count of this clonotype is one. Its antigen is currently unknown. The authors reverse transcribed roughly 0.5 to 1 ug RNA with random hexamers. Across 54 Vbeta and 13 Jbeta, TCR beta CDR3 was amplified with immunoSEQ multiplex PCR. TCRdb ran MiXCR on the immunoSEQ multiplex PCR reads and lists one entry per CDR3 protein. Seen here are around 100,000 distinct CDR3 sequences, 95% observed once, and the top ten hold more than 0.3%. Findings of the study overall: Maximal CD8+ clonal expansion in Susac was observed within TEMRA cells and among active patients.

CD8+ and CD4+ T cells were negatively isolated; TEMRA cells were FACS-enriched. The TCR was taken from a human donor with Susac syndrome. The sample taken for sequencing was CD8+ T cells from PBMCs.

The CDR3 region is CASSPEGSGANVLTF. In DNA form, the CDR3 reads TGTGCCAGCAGCCCCGAGGGGTCTGGGGCCAACGTCCTGACTTTC. The chain carries TRBV14 and TRBJ2-6; D could derive from TRBD1 or TRBD2 (5 bases each). The CDR3 has 15 amino acids. V lost 4 bases and J 1 base, leaving 8 bases between the germline ends. The germline gives CDR1 SGHDN, CDR2 FVKESK. The variable domain in full, with the rest retrieved from reference TRBV14 and TRBJ2-6, is EAGVTQFPSHSVIEKGQTVTLRCDPISGHDNLYWYRRVMGKEIKFLLHFVKESKQDESGMPNNRFLAERTGGTYSTLKVQPAELEDSGVYFCASSPEGSGANVLTFGAGSRLTVL.